The 30 T cell receptor beta chains given below trace back to one sample, sequenced in a study of blood T cell repertoires in COVID-19. Libraries were prepared by immunoSEQ multiplex PCR; TCRdb keeps only in-frame clonotypes and omits some of them. The data show under 65,000 clones, with more than 80% seen just once and over 4% held by the top ten. The sample comprised peripheral blood. These receptors originate from a woman aged 55 to 70 with acute or convalescent COVID-19.

The V and J genes are TRBV19 and TRBJ1-5; D gene ambiguous. The CDR3 has 12 residues. Trimming took off 7 bases at V and 5 bases at J, with 9 bases between the two ends. CDR1 and CDR2 from the germline V gene are LNHDA and SQIVND (reference sequence). The CDR3 is CASTLGDQPQHF. DNA for the CDR3: TGTGCCAGTACCCTCGGGGATCAGCCCCAGCATTTT.

This clone was counted once. This chain links TRBV7-2 with TRBJ2-7, with a tentative D call TRBD2 (6 bases). The CDR3 runs to 15 residues. Germline V gene lookup returns CDR1 SGHTA and CDR2 FQGNSA. The ends were cut back, 4 bases at V and 4 bases at J, with 17 bases in the middle. This chain's CDR3 is CASSYSRPGTYEQYF. The CDR3 coding sequence is TGTGCCAGCAGCTATTCTAGGCCGGGGACTTACGAGCAGTACTTC.

On this clone: Other DNA sequences in this sample translate to the same CDR3. J is TRBJ2-5 and V is TRBV15; 10 bases map to TRBD1. The CDR3 extends over 13 amino acids. V shed 5 bases, J shed 5 bases, and the junction held 2 bases outside the gene matches. Germline CDR1 and CDR2: LNHNV and YYDKDF (reference sequence). The CDR3 DNA follows: TGTGCCACCAGCTGGGGACAGGGGGAGACCCAGTACTTC. The encoded protein is CATSWGQGETQYF.

The gene calls are TRBV21-1 and TRBJ1-2; the table's D call of TRBD1 was not tested on the DNA. TRBV21-1 is assigned pseudogene status. The CDR3 runs to 11 residues. The CDR3 reads CASKGVNGYTF. The CDR3, as DNA: TGTGCCAGCAAGGGGGTCAATGGCTACACCTTC.

This clone has only a few counts. The chain uses TRBV30 and TRBJ1-5; D unclear. In germline, CDR1 is GTSNPN, CDR2 SVGIG (reference sequence). CDR3 length equals 14 residues. V lost 3 bases and J 0 bases, leaving 9 bases between the germline ends. The CDR3 coding sequence is TGTGCCTGGAGAGGAGAGTTTAGCAATCAGCCCCAGCATTTT. Translation: CAWRGEFSNQPQHF.

This clone has a single count. The rearrangement uses TRBV25-1 and TRBJ1-1, with 8 bases aligning to TRBD1. CDR3 size: 15 residues. Germline CDR1 is MGHDK and CDR2 is SYGVNS. V gave up 6 bases and J gave up 12 bases; unmatched junction bases: 18. CDR3 sequence reads: CASSSGTGLDRRTFF. The DNA for the CDR3 is TGTGCCAGCAGCTCCGGGACAGGACTGGACAGACGGACTTTCTTT.

The gene calls are TRBV18 and TRBJ2-5, with 9 bases identical to TRBD2. Germline V gene sequence: CDR1 KGHSH, CDR2 LQKENI. J lost 6 bases, V lost 2 bases, and 7 bases had no gene match. The CDR3 loop spans 15 amino acids. The CDR3 reads CASSPGLAGRKTQYF. The DNA for the CDR3 is TGTGCCAGCTCACCAGGGCTAGCGGGACGGAAGACCCAGTACTTC.

The chain uses TRBV5-1 and TRBJ1-2; TRBD1 aligns across 8 bases. CDR1 is SGHRS, CDR2 YFSETQ, per germline. The CDR3 is 15 amino acids. The V segment lost 4 bases and the J segment 4 bases; nucleotides outside the gene matches: 9. The CDR3 here is CASSVSGGQRYGYTF. The CDR3, as DNA: TGCGCCAGCAGCGTATCAGGGGGCCAGCGCTATGGCTACACCTTC. The full variable domain, its missing parts supplied by reference TRBV5-1 and TRBJ1-2, is KAGVTQTPRYLIKTRGQQVTLSCSPISGHRSVSWYQQTPGQGLQFLFEYFSETQRNKGNFPGRFSGRQFSNSRSEMNVSTLELGDSALYLCASSVSGGQRYGYTFGSGTRLTVV.

This clone occurred a few times. The chain couples TRBV5-3 to TRBJ1-2; D may be TRBD1 (5 bases). TRBV5-3 is identified as an open reading frame with a role that is uncertain. This CDR3 is built from 16 residues. The V end lost 0 bases, the J end lost 8 bases, and 20 bases lay between the germline ends. The CDR3 sequence: CARSLGPIGHPDGYTF. CDR3 bases: TGTGCCAGAAGCTTGGGCCCGATAGGACATCCTGACGGCTACACCTTC.

The chain combines TRBV19 with TRBJ1-6, with 10 bases lining up with TRBD1. The ends lost 7 bases at V and 7 bases at J; junction bases unmatched: 7. Germline CDR1 and CDR2: LNHDA and SQIVND (reference sequence). The CDR3 runs to 15 residues. The CDR3 sequence is CASTWGQGLNSPLHF. In nucleotides, the CDR3 is TGTGCCAGTACCTGGGGACAGGGGCTAAATTCACCCCTCCACTTT.

The V and J genes are TRBV10-3 and TRBJ2-7; TRBD2 might be the D (6 bases). Germline CDR1 is ENHRY and CDR2 is SYGVKD. This CDR3 has 13 residues. The V and J ends lost 10 bases and 2 bases respectively, with 15 bases between them. The CDR3 DNA is TGTGCCAACTACGGGGGTCCCCCCTACGAGCAGTACTTC. It translates to CANYGGPPYEQYF.

The gene calls are TRBV7-2 and TRBJ1-1, with TRBD1 matching 7 bases. V was clipped by 5 bases and J by 4 bases; unmatched bases: 7. CDR3 length: 14 residues. Germline CDR1 and CDR2: SGHTA and FQGNSA. The CDR3 bases are TGTGCCAGCAGCAAACAGGGGATTGGCACTGAAGCTTTCTTT. The encoded protein is CASSKQGIGTEAFF. The variable domain in full, with the rest retrieved from reference TRBV7-2 and TRBJ1-1, is GAGVSQSPSNKVTEKGKDVELRCDPISGHTALYWYRQSLGQGLEFLIYFQGNSAPDKSGLPSDRFSAERTGGSVSTLTIQRTQQEDSAVYLCASSKQGIGTEAFFGQGTRLTVV.

The DNA of the CDR3 is TGTGCCCGTCAGCCCCAGCATTTT. It encodes CARQPQHF. The chain carries TRBV24-1 and TRBJ1-5, with D unresolved. With 12 bases removed from V and 6 bases from J, the gap between germline ends came to 2 bases. The CDR3 is 8 residues long. From germline, CDR1 is KGHDR and CDR2 SFDVKD.

The chain recombines TRBV2 with TRBJ1-4; 7 bases are shared with TRBD1. This CDR3 contains 14 residues. V lost 3 bases to trimming and J lost 10 bases; unmatched junction nucleotides: 8. Germline V gives CDR1 SNHLY, CDR2 FYNNEI. The CDR3 nucleotides read TGTGCCAGCAGTGAGGGGACAGCGATAGTAAAACTGTTTTTT. It yields the protein CASSEGTAIVKLFF.

J is TRBJ2-7 and V is TRBV30; D not certain. The CDR3 spans 12 residues. V lost 5 bases and J 5 bases, leaving 13 bases between the germline ends. CDR1 is GTSNPN, CDR2 SVGIG, per germline (reference sequence). In DNA form, the CDR3 reads TGTGCCTGGGGTCCACATTCCCACGAGCAGTACTTC. This gives the protein CAWGPHSHEQYF.

The rearrangement joins TRBV2 to TRBJ2-1; 8 nucleotides agree with TRBD1. Trimming removed 9 bases from V and 4 bases from J; junction bases left unmatched: 5. The CDR3 totals 13 residues. CDR1 SNHLY and CDR2 FYNNEI come from the germline V gene. This chain's CDR3 is CASTGTGYNEQFF. The CDR3 DNA is TGTGCCAGTACCGGGACAGGATACAATGAGCAGTTCTTC.

The chain carries TRBV28 and TRBJ2-1, with unresolved D. The V gene's germline CDR1 is MDHEN and CDR2 SYDVKM. There are 15 residues in the CDR3. The V and J ends lost 7 bases and 1 base respectively, with 14 bases between them. Written as DNA, the CDR3 is TGTGCCAGCACCGTGGCAGGTTATTCCTACAATGAGCAGTTCTTC. Encoded protein: CASTVAGYSYNEQFF.

The chain links TRBV5-4 to TRBJ1-1, with 7 bases identical to TRBD1. The CDR3 is made up of 16 amino acids. Looked up from germline, CDR1 is SGHNT and CDR2 is YYREEE (reference sequence). The V gene end was trimmed by 5 bases and the J gene end by 8 bases; junction bases not matched to a gene: 18. The CDR3 here is CASSLGGAGRINEAFF. For the CDR3, the DNA is TGTGCCAGCAGTTTAGGGGGCGCGGGACGTATTAACGAAGCTTTCTTT.

The V call is TRBV29-1, the J call TRBJ2-3; D is ambiguous. V lost 2 bases to trimming and J lost 3 bases, with 15 bases between them. This CDR3 contains 15 residues. The germline V gene has CDR1 SQVTM and CDR2 ANQGSEA. The CDR3 region has the DNA TGCAGCGTTGAACAGGCAGAACACCATACAGATACGCAGTATTTT. Translating it yields CSVEQAEHHTDTQYF.

This chain joins TRBV2 and TRBJ1-4; D gene unclear. V lost 5 bases, J lost 7 bases, and 11 bases lay in between. CDR3 length: 13 amino acids. Germline values: CDR1 SNHLY, CDR2 FYNNEI. CDR3 nucleotides: TGTGCCAGCAGTTCCGGCGGAGGTGAAAAACTGTTTTTT. Translation: CASSSGGGEKLFF.

CDR3 loop: CASSFSLFATGSSYNEQFF. CDR3 nucleotides: TGCGCCAGCAGCTTTAGTTTGTTTGCGACTGGTAGCTCCTACAATGAGCAGTTCTTC. The V and J genes are TRBV5-1 and TRBJ2-1; D unresolved. Per germline, CDR1 SGHRS and CDR2 YFSETQ. The CDR3 is made up of 19 amino acids. Between the trimmed V and J ends, which lost 2 bases and 0 bases, there was a span of 21 bases.

This rearrangement joins TRBV3-1 (or the pseudogene TRBV3-2) to TRBJ1-2; D is unresolved. The CDR3 consists of 14 residues. V shed 0 bases and J shed 4 bases, with 9 bases lying between them. CDR1 and CDR2 (germline): LGHDT, YNNKEL (reference sequence). The CDR3, as DNA: TGTGCCAGCAGCCAAGATCGCCAGTCCTATGGCTACACCTTC. This translates into CASSQDRQSYGYTF.

This clone has only a few counts. The chain uses TRBV7-9 and TRBJ2-7, with D possibly TRBD2 on 7 matching bases. Between the trimmed V and J ends, which lost 1 base and 7 bases, there was a span of 14 bases. This CDR3 comprises 14 residues. The germline gives CDR1 SEHNR, CDR2 FQNEAQ (reference sequence). CDR3 nucleotide sequence: TGTGCCAGCAGCTTAGTCGCGGGGGCAGGGGAGCAGTACTTC. This translates into CASSLVAGAGEQYF.

The chain employs TRBV2 and TRBJ1-4, with 8 bases identical to TRBD1. The V segment lost 3 bases and the J segment 2 bases; nucleotides outside the gene matches: 2. Germline V gene data show CDR1 as SNHLY and CDR2 as FYNNEI. This CDR3 spans 15 amino acids. The CDR3 reads CASSDRGLTNEKLFF. The CDR3 region has the DNA TGTGCCAGCAGTGACAGGGGGCTTACTAATGAAAAACTGTTTTTT. The full variable domain, in which reference TRBV2 and TRBJ1-4 provide the parts outside the CDR3, is EPEVTQTPSHQVTQMGQEVILRCVPISNHLYFYWYRQILGQKVEFLVSFYNNEISEKSEIFDDQFSVERPDGSNFTLKIRSTKLEDSAMYFCASSDRGLTNEKLFFGSGTQLSVL.

This clone has only one observation. The V gene is TRBV30, the J gene TRBJ2-1; TRBD1 agrees at 12 bases. CDR3 length: 14 amino acids. The germline gives CDR1 GTSNPN, CDR2 SVGIG (reference sequence). J gave up 10 bases and V 4 bases, and 8 bases lay outside the gene matches. The CDR3 DNA sequence: TGTGCCTGGAAGACCGGGACAGGGGGCAGGGAGCAGTTCTTC. Translated: CAWKTGTGGREQFF.

The chain has TRBV5-4 and TRBJ2-3, with 8 bases aligning to TRBD1. CDR3 length: 15 amino acids. The V gene end was trimmed by 2 bases and the J gene end by 3 bases; junction bases not matched to a gene: 5. Germline loops: CDR1 SGHNT, CDR2 YYREEE (reference sequence). For the CDR3, the DNA is TGTGCCAGCAGCTTAGAGGACAGGGCAACAGATACGCAGTATTTT. Translated: CASSLEDRATDTQYF.

The chain recombines TRBV10-2 with TRBJ2-1; 8 nucleotides line up with TRBD2. Germline CDR1 and CDR2: WSHSY and SAAADI. The CDR3 is 16 residues long. Trimming at V came to 2 bases and at J to 8 bases, leaving 11 bases not matched to a gene. CDR3: CASSEGLLAGIYEQFF. The CDR3 DNA reads as TGCGCCAGCAGTGAGGGGTTGCTAGCGGGTATCTATGAGCAGTTCTTC.

The chain links TRBV19 to TRBJ1-2; 8 bases are a match to TRBD1. The CDR3 sequence is 16 residues long. Germline lookup yields CDR1 LNHDA and CDR2 SQIVND (reference sequence). V gave up 2 bases and J gave up 6 bases; unmatched junction bases: 11. The CDR3 protein is CASSITGQGKADGYTF. In nucleotides, the CDR3 is TGTGCCAGTAGTATAACTGGACAGGGAAAGGCTGATGGCTACACCTTC.

This clone showed up just a few times. DNA of the CDR3: TGTGCCAGCAGCCAAGAGGTACAGGGCCACGAGCAGTACTTC. Residues: CASSQEVQGHEQYF. J is TRBJ2-7 and V is TRBV14; D may be TRBD1 (6 bases). The CDR3 has 14 residues. The germline gives CDR1 SGHDN, CDR2 FVKESK. V was clipped by 0 bases and J by 5 bases, with 11 bases between them.

This clone was seen only a few times. This chain joins TRBV10-3 and TRBJ1-6, with D tentatively TRBD1 (6 bases). Trimming cost V 2 bases and J 5 bases, with 10 bases left between them. Germline loops: CDR1 ENHRY, CDR2 SYGVKD. The CDR3 totals 15 residues. CDR3 region: CAISERQGNNSPLHF. CDR3 nucleotides: TGTGCCATCAGTGAGCGGCAGGGGAATAATTCACCCCTCCACTTT.